Each of the 6 T cell receptor beta chains below was sequenced from the same sample in a study of blood T cell repertoires in COVID-19. The repertoire was sequenced with immunoSEQ multiplex PCR; TCRdb's copy has only in-frame clones and lacks some. The table includes tens of thousands of clones, 88% detected once. The sequenced sample was peripheral blood. The receptors come from a woman in her sixties or seventies with acute or convalescent COVID-19.

The chain uses TRBV6-5 and TRBJ1-5; D may be TRBD1 (5 bases). Germline-derived CDR1 and CDR2 are MNHEY and SVGAGI. V lost 2 bases and J lost 4, with 9 bases in between. The CDR3 contains 14 residues. The CDR3 is CASSYLKGNQPQHF. As DNA, the CDR3 is TGTGCCAGCAGTTACCTAAAGGGGAATCAGCCCCAGCATTTT.

J is TRBJ1-3 and V is TRBV4-1, with 7 bases that match TRBD1. Germline V gene lookup returns CDR1 MGHRA and CDR2 YSYEKL. The J segment lost 4 bases and the V segment lost 4 bases, leaving 7 bases of the junction unmatched. The CDR3 covers 15 residues. CDR3 protein: CASSRTGKGGNTIYF. The DNA of the CDR3 is TGCGCCAGCAGCCGGACAGGAAAAGGGGGAAACACCATATATTTT.

V is TRBV7-8 and J is TRBJ2-2; 12 bases match TRBD2. J lost 3 bases, V lost 2 bases, and 7 bases had no gene match. The CDR3 sequence is 18 residues long. The germline CDR1 and CDR2 sequences are SGHVS and FQNEAQ. The DNA of the CDR3 is TGTGCCAGCAGCTTAAGACTAGCGGGGGCGGTGGACACCGGGGAGCTGTTTTTT. This codes for CASSLRLAGAVDTGELFF.

V is TRBV7-3 and J is TRBJ2-3; 14 nucleotides align to TRBD2. The length of the CDR3 is 20 residues. Germline CDR1 reads SGHTA; CDR2 reads FQGTGA. V lost 1 base, J lost 0 bases, and 9 bases stayed unmatched. The CDR3, as DNA: TGTGCCAGCAGCTTAATTATTCCGGGACTAGCGGGAGAGAGCACAGATACGCAGTATTTT. Translating gives CASSLIIPGLAGESTDTQYF.

The chain employs TRBV19 and TRBJ1-5; D is unclear. V shed 6 bases and J shed 0 bases, with 15 bases lying between them. Germline CDR1 reads LNHDA; CDR2 reads SQIVND (reference sequence). There are 16 residues in the CDR3. CDR3 residues: CASRRHARDSNQPQHF. The CDR3 DNA reads as TGTGCCAGTAGGAGACACGCTCGAGATAGCAATCAGCCCCAGCATTTT.

The chain recombines TRBV2 with TRBJ1-5; 10 positions agree with TRBD1. Trimming at V came to 0 bases and at J to 3 bases, leaving 2 bases not matched to a gene. The CDR3 loop spans 16 amino acids. Germline V gives CDR1 SNHLY, CDR2 FYNNEI. CDR3 loop: CASSEAGTGDNQPQHF. CDR3 bases: TGTGCCAGCAGTGAAGCGGGGACAGGGGACAATCAGCCCCAGCATTTT.